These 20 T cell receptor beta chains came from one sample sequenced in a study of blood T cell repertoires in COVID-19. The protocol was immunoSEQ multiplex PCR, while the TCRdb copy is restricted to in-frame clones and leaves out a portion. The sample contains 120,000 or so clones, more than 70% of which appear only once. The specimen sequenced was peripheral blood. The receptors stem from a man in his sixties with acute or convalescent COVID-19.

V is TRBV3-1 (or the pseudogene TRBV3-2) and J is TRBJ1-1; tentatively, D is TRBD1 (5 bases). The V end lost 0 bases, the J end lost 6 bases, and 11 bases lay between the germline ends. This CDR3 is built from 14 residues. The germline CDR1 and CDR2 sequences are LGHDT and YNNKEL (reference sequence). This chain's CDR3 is CASSQEGGGSEAFF. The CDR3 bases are TGTGCCAGCAGCCAAGAGGGGGGTGGTTCTGAAGCTTTCTTT.

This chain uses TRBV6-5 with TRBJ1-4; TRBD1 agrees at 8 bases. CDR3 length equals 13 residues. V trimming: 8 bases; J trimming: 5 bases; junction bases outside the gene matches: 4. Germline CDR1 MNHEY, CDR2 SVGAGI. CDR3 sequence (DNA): TGTGCCAGCGCGGGACAGGCGAATGAAAAACTGTTTTTT. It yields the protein CASAGQANEKLFF.

The CDR3 DNA is TGTGCCAGCAGCCCCGGGGGTACCGGGGAGCTGTTTTTT. This sequence encodes CASSPGGTGELFF. This chain links TRBV9 with TRBJ2-2, with TRBD2 as a possible D gene (6 bases). Trimming took 4 bases from V and 5 from J, leaving 9 bases between them. The CDR3 runs 13 residues. Germline CDR1 reads SGDLS; CDR2 reads YYNGEE. The full variable domain, rest sourced from reference TRBV9 and TRBJ2-2, is DSGVTQTPKHLITATGQRVTLRCSPRSGDLSVYWYQQSLDQGLQFLIQYYNGEERAKGNILERFSAQQFPDLHSELNLSSLELGDSALYFCASSPGGTGELFFGEGSRLTVL.

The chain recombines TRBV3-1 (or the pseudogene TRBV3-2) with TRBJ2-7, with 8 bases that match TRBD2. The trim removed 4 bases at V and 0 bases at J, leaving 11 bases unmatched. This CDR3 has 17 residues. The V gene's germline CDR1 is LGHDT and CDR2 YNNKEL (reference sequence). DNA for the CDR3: TGTGCCAGCAGCCTTTCCTCACTAGCGGAGAGCTCCTACGAGCAGTACTTC. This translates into CASSLSSLAESSYEQYF.

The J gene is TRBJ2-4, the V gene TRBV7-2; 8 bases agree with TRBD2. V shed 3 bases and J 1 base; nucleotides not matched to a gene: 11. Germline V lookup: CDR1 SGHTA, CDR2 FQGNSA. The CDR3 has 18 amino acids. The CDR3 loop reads CASSFTGTSVGAKNIQYF. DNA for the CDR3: TGTGCCAGCAGCTTCACCGGGACTAGTGTCGGGGCCAAAAACATTCAGTACTTC.

The CDR3 reads CASSYQGLTGELFF. The CDR3 nucleotides read TGCGCCAGCAGTTATCAGGGCTTAACCGGGGAGCTGTTTTTT. The chain recombines TRBV5-1 with TRBJ2-2; possibly TRBD1 for D (5 bases). This CDR3 spans 14 amino acids. Germline V CDR1 and CDR2: SGHRS, YFSETQ. V lost 5 bases to trimming and J lost 5 bases, with 13 bases between them.

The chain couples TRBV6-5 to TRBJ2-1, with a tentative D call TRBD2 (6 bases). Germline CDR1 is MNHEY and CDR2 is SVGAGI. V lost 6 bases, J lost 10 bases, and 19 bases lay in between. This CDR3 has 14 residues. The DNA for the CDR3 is TGTGCCAGCAGCCTTCTAACGGGGGAAGTAGAGCAGTTCTTC. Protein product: CASSLLTGEVEQFF.

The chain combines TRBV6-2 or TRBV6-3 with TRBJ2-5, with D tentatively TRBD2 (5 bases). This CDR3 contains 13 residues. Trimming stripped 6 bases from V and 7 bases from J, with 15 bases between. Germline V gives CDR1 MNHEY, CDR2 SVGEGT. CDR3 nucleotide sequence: TGTGCCAGCAGCCCGCAGGCTGGAGGGACCCAGTACTTC. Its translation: CASSPQAGGTQYF.

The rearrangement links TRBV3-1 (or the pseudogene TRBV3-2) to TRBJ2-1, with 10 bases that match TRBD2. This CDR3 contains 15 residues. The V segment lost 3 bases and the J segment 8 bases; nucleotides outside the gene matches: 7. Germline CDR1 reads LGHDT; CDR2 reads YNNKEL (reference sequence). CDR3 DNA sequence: TGTGCCAGCAGCCACTCTAGCGGGAGTTGGGATGAGCAGTTCTTC. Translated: CASSHSSGSWDEQFF.

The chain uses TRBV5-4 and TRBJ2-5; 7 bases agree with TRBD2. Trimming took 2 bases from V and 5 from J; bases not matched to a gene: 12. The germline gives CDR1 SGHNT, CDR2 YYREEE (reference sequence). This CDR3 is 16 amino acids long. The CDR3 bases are TGTGCCAGCAGCTTTCGGCGGGAGTGGGGAGGGGAGACCCAGTACTTC. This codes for CASSFRREWGGETQYF.

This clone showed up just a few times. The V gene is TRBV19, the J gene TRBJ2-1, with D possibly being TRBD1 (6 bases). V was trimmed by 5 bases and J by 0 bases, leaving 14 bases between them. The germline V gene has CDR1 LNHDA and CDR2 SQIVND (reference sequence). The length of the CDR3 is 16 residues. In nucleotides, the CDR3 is TGTGCCAGTAGTTCCGGCGTGACAGGCTCCTACAATGAGCAGTTCTTC. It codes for CASSSGVTGSYNEQFF.

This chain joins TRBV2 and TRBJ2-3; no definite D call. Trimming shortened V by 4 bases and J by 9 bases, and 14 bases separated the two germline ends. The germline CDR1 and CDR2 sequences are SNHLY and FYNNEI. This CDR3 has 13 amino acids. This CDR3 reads CASSATFDGTQYF. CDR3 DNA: TGTGCCAGCAGTGCGACTTTTGATGGCACGCAGTATTTT.

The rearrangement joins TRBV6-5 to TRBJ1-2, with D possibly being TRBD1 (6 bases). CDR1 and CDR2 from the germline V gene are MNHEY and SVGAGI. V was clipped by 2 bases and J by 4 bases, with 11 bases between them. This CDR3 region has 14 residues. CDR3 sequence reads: CASSYATGSYGYTF. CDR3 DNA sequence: TGTGCCAGCAGTTACGCCACAGGGTCCTATGGCTACACCTTC.

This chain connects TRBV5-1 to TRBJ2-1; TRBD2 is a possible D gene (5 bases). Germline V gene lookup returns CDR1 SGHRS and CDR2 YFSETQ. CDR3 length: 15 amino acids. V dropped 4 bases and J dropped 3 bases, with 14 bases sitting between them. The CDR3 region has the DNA TGCGCCAGCAGCACCGGACGGGAAATCTACAATGAGCAGTTCTTC. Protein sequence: CASSTGREIYNEQFF. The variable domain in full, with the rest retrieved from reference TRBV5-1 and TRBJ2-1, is KAGVTQTPRYLIKTRGQQVTLSCSPISGHRSVSWYQQTPGQGLQFLFEYFSETQRNKGNFPGRFSGRQFSNSRSEMNVSTLELGDSALYLCASSTGREIYNEQFFGPGTRLTVL.

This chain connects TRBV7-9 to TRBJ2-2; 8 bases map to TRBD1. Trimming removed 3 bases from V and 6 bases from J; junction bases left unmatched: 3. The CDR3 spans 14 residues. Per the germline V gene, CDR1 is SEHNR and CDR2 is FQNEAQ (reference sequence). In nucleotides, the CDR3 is TGTGCCAGCAGCTTGCAGGGGGCCCCCGGGGAGCTGTTTTTT. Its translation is CASSLQGAPGELFF.

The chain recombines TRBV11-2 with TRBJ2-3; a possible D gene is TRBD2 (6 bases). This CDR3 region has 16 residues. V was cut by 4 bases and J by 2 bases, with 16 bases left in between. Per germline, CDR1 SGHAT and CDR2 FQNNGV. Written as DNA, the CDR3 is TGTGCCAGCAGCTATCCTCCCCCGGGGGACACAGATACGCAGTATTTT. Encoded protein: CASSYPPPGDTDTQYF.

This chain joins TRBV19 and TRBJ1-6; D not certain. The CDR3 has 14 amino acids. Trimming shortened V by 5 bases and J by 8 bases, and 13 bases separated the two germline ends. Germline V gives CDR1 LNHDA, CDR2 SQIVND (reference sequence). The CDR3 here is CASSFLTEDSPLHF. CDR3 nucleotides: TGTGCCAGTAGTTTCCTGACCGAGGATTCACCCCTCCACTTT.

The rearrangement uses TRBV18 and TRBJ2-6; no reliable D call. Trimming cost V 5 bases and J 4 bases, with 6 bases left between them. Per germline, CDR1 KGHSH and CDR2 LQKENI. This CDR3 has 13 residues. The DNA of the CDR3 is TGTGCCAGCTCAGGGCTCGGGGCCAACGTCCTGACTTTC. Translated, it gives CASSGLGANVLTF.

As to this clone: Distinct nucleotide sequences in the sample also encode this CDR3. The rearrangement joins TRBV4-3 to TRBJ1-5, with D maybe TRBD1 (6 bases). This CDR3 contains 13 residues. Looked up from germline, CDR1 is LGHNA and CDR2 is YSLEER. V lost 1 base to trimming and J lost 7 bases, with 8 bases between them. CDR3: CASSQAQGQPQHF. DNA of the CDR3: TGCGCCAGCAGCCAAGCACAGGGACAGCCCCAGCATTTT.

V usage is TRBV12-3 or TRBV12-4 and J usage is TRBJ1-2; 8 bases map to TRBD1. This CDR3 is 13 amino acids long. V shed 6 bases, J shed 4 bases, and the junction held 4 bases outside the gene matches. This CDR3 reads CASSPGQGYGYTF. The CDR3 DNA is TGTGCCAGCAGCCCTGGACAGGGCTATGGCTACACCTTC.